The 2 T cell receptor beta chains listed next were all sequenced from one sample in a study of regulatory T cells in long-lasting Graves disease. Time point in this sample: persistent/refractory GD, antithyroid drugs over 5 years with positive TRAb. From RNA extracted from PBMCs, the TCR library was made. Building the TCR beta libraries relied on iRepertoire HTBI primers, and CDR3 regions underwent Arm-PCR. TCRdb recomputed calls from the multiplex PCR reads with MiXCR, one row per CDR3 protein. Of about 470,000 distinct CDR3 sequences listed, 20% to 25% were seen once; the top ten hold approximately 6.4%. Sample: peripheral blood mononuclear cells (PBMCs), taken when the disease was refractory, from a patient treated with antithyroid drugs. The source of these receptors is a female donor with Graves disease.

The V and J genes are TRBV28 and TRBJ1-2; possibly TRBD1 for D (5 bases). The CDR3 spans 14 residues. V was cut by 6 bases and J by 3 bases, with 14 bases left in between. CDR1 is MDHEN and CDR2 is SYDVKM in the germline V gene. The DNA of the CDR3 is TGTGCCAGCAGCACCGGGACCCCGGACTATGGCTACACCTTC. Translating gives CASSTGTPDYGYTF.

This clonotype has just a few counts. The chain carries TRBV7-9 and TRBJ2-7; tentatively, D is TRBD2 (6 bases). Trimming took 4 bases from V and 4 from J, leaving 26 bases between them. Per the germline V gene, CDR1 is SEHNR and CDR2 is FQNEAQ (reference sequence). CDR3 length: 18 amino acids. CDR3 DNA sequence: TGTGCCAGCAGCTCAACTACCTCGAGGAGGGCTAATGATTACGAGCAGTACTTC. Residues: CASSSTTSRRANDYEQYF.